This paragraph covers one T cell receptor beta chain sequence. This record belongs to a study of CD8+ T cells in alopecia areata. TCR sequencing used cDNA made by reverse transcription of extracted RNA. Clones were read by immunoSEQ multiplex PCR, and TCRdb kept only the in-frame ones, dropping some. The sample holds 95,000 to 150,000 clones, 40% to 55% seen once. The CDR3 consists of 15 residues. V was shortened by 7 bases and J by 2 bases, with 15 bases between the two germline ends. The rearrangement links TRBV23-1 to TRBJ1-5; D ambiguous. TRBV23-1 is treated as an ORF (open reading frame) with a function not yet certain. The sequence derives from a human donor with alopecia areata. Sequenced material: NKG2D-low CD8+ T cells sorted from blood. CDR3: CASIQWTGGNQPQHF. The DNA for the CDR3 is TGCGCCAGCATCCAATGGACGGGCGGCAATCAGCCCCAGCATTTT.